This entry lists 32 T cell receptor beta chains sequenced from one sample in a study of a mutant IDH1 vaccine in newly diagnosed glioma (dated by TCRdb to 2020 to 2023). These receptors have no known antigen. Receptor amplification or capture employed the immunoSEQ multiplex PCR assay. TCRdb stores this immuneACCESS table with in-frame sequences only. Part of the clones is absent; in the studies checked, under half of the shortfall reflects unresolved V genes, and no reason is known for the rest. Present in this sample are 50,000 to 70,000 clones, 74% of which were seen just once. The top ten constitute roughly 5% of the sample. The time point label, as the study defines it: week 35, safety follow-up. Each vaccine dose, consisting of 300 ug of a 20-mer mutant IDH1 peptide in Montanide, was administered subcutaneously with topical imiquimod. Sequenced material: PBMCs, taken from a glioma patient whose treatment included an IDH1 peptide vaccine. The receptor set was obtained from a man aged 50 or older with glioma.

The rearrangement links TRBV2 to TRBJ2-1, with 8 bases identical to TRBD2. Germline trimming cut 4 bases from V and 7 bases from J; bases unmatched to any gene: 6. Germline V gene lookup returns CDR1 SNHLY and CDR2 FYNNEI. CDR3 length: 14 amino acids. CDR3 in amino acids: CASSASGGGNEQFF. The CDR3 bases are TGTGCCAGCAGTGCCAGCGGGGGAGGGAATGAGCAGTTCTTC.

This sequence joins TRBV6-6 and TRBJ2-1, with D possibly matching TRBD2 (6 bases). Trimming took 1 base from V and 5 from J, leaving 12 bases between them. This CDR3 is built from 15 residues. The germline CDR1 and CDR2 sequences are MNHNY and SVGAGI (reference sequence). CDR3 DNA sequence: TGTGCCAGCAGTTACTGGCCGGGGACTGACAATGAGCAGTTCTTC. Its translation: CASSYWPGTDNEQFF.

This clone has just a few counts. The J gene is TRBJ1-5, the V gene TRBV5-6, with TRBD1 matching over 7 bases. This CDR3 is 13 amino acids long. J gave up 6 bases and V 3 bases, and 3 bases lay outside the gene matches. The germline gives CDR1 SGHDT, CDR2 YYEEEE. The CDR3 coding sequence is TGTGCCAGCAGCTGGGGACAGACTCAGCCCCAGCATTTT. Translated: CASSWGQTQPQHF.

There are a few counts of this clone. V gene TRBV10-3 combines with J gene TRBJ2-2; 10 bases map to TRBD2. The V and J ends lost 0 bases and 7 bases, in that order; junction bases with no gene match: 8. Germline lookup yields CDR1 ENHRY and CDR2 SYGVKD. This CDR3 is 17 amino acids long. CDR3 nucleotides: TGTGCCATCAGTGAGTCGAAGCGGGGGGGCGATTTCGGGGAGCTGTTTTTT. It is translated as CAISESKRGGDFGELFF.

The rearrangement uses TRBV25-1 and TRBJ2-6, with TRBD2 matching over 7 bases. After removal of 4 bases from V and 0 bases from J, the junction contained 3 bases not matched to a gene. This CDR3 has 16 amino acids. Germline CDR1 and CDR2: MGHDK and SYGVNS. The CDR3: CASSASGVSGANVLTF. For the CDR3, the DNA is TGTGCCAGCAGTGCTAGCGGCGTCTCTGGGGCCAACGTCCTGACTTTC.

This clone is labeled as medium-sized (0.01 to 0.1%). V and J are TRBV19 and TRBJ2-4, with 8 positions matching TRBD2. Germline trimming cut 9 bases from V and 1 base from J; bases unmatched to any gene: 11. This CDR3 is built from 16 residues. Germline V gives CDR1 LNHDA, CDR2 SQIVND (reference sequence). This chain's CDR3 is CASRGVGGGAKNIQYF. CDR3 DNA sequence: TGTGCCAGCAGAGGTGTAGGCGGGGGGGCCAAAAACATTCAGTACTTC.

CDR3 residues: CASSAPSGGPLDEQYF. The CDR3 DNA reads TGTGCCAGCAGCGCCCCTAGCGGGGGACCCCTGGACGAGCAGTACTTC. The genes are TRBV21-1 and TRBJ2-7; the D call TRBD2 from the table was never checked on the DNA. TRBV21-1 is a recognized pseudogene. The CDR3 runs to 16 residues.

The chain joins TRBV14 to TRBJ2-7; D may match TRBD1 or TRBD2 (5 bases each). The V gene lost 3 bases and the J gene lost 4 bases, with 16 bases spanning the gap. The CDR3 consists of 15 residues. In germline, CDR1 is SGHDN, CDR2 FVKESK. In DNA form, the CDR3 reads TGTGCCAGCAGCCAGTTCGGGGCCTTGGATTACGAGCAGTACTTC. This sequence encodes CASSQFGALDYEQYF.

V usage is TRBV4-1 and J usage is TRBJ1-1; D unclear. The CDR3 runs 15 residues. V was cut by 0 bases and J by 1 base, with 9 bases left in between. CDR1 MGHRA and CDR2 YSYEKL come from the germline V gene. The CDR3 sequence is CASSQEHIQNTEAFF. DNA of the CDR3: TGCGCCAGCAGCCAAGAGCACATCCAGAACACTGAAGCTTTCTTT.

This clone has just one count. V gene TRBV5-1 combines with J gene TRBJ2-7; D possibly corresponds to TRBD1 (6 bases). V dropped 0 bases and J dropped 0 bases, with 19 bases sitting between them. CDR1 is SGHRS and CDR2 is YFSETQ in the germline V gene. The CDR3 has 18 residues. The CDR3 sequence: CASSLGGGGVMRSYEQYF. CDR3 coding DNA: TGCGCCAGCAGCTTGGGGGGTGGGGGCGTCATGCGCTCCTACGAGCAGTACTTC. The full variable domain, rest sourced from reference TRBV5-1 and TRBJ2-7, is KAGVTQTPRYLIKTRGQQVTLSCSPISGHRSVSWYQQTPGQGLQFLFEYFSETQRNKGNFPGRFSGRQFSNSRSEMNVSTLELGDSALYLCASSLGGGGVMRSYEQYFGPGTRLTVT.

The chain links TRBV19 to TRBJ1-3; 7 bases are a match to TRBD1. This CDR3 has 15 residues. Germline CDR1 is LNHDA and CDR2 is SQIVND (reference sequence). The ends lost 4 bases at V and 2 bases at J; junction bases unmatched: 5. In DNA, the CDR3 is TGTGCCAGTAGTAAACAGGGGAGGACTGGAAACACCATATATTTT. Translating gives CASSKQGRTGNTIYF.

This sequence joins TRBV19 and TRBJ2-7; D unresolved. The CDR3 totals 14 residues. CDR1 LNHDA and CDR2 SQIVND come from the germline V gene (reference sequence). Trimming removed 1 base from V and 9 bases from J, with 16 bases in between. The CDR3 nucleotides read TGTGCCAGTAGTATAGTTTCAGGAGCCGACGGGCAGTACTTC. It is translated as CASSIVSGADGQYF.

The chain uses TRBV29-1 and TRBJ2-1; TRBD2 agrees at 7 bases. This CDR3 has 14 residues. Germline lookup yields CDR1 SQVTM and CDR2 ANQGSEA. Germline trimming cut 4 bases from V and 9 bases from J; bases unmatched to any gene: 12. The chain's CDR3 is CSVATGGLAGEQFF. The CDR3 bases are TGCAGCGTTGCAACGGGGGGTCTTGCTGGTGAGCAGTTCTTC.

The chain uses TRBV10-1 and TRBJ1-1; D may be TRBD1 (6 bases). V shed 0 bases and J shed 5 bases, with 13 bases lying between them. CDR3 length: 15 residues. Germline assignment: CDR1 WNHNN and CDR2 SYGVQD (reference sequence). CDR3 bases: TGCGCCAGCAGTGAGTCGACAGGAAGGGAAACTGAAGCTTTCTTT. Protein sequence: CASSESTGRETEAFF.

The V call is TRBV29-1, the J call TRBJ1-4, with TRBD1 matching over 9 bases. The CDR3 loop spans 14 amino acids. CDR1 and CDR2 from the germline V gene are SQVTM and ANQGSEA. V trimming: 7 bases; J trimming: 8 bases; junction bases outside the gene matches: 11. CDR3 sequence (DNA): TGCAGCGACGTACAGGGGGCAAAGAGGGAAAAACTGTTTTTT. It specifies CSDVQGAKREKLFF.

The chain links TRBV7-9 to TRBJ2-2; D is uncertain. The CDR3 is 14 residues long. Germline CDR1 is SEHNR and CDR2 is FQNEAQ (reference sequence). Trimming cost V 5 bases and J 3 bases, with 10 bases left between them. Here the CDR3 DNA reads TGTGCCAGCAGCGCCAAAATGGACACCGGGGAGCTGTTTTTT. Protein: CASSAKMDTGELFF.

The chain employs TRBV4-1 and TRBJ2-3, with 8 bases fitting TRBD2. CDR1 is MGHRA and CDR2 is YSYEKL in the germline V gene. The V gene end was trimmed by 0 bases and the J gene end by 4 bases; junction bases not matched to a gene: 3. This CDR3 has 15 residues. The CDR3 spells CASSQDPGGADTQYF. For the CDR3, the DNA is TGCGCCAGCAGCCAAGATCCGGGGGGGGCAGATACGCAGTATTTT.

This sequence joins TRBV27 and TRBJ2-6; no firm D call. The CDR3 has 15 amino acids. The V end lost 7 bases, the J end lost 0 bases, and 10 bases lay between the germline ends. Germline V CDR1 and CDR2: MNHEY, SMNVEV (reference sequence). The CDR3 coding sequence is TGTGCCAGCACCGACGGAAACTCTGGGGCCAACGTCCTGACTTTC. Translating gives CASTDGNSGANVLTF.

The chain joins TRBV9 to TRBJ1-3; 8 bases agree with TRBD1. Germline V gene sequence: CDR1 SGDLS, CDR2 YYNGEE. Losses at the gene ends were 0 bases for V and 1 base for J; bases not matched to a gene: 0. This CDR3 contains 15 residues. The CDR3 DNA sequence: TGTGCCAGCAGCGTAGGGACAGGGTCTGGAAACACCATATATTTT. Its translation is CASSVGTGSGNTIYF.

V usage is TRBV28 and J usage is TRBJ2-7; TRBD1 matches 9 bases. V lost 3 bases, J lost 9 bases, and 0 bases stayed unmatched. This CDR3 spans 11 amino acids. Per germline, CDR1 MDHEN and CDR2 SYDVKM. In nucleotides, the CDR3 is TGTGCCAGCAGTTTGGGACAGGGGCAGTACTTC. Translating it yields CASSLGQGQYF.

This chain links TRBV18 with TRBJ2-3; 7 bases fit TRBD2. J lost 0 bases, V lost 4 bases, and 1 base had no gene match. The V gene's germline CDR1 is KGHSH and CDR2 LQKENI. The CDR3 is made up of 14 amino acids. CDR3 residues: CASSQAGSTDTQYF. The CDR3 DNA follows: TGTGCCAGCTCACAAGCGGGAAGCACAGATACGCAGTATTTT. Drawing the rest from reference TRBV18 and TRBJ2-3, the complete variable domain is NAGVMQNPRHLVRRRGQEARLRCSPMKGHSHVYWYRQLPEEGLKFMVYLQKENIIDESGMPKERFSAEFPKEGPSILRIQQVVRGDSAAYFCASSQAGSTDTQYFGPGTRLTVL.

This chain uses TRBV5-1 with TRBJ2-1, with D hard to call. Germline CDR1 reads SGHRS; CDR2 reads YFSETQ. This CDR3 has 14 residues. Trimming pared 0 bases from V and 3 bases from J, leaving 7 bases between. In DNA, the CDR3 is TGCGCCAGCAGCTTGGGCGGAGACTACAATGAGCAGTTCTTC. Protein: CASSLGGDYNEQFF.

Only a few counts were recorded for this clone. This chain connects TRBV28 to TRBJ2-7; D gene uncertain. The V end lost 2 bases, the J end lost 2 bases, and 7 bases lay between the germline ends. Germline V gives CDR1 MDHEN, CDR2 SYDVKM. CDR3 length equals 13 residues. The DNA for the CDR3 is TGTGCCAGCAGTTTAAAGGGTCCCTACGAGCAGTACTTC. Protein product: CASSLKGPYEQYF.

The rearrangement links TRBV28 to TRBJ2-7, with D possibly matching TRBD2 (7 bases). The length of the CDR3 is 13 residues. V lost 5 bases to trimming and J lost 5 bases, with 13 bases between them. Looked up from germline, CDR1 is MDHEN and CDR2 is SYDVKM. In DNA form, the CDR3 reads TGTGCCAGCAGTATGGGGGGGCCCAACGAGCAGTACTTC. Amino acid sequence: CASSMGGPNEQYF.

As DNA, the CDR3 is TGTGCCAGTAGTATAGATGGAATAAACACTGAAGCTTTCTTT. Protein sequence: CASSIDGINTEAFF. V gene TRBV19 combines with J gene TRBJ1-1; D remains ambiguous. Germline loops: CDR1 LNHDA, CDR2 SQIVND (reference sequence). V shed 0 bases and J shed 2 bases, with 7 bases lying between them. The length of the CDR3 is 14 residues.

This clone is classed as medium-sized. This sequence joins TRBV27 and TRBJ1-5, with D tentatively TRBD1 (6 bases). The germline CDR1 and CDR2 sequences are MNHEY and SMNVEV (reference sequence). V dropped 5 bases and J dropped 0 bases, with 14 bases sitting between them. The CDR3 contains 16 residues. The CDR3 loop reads CASSRGGRYSNQPQHF. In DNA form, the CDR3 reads TGTGCCAGCAGTCGAGGGGGGCGCTATAGCAATCAGCCCCAGCATTTT.

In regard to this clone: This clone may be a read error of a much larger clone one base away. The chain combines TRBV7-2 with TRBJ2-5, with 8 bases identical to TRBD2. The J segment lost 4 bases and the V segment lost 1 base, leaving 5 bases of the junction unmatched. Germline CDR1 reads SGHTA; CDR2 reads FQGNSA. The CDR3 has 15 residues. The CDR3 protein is CASSLVAGGGETQYF. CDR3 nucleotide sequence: TGTGCCAGCAGCTTAGTCGCGGGGGGAGGAGAGACCCAGTACTTC.

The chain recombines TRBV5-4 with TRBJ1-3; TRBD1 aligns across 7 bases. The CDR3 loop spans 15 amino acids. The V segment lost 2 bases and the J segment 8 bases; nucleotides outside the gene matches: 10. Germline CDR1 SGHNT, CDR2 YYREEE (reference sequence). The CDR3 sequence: CASSFSTGEADTIYF. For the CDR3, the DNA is TGTGCCAGCAGCTTTTCAACAGGGGAGGCGGACACCATATATTTT.

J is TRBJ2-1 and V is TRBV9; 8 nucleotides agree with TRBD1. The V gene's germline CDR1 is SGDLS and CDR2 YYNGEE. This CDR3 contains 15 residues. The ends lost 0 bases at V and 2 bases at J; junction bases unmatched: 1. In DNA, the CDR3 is TGTGCCAGCAGCGTAGGGGACAGGACCTACAATGAGCAGTTCTTC. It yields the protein CASSVGDRTYNEQFF.

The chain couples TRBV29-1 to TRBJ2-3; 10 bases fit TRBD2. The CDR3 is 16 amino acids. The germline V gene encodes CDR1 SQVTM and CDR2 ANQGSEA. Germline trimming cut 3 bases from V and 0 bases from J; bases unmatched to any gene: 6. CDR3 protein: CSVDPGLAASTDTQYF. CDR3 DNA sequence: TGCAGCGTTGACCCCGGACTAGCGGCTAGCACAGATACGCAGTATTTT.

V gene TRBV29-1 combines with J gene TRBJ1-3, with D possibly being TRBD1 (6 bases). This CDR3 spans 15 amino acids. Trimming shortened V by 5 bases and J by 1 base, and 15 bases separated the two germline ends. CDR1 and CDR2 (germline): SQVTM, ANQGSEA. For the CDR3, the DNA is TGCAGCGTTTGGAACAGGGCTGAGTCTGGAAACACCATATATTTT. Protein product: CSVWNRAESGNTIYF.

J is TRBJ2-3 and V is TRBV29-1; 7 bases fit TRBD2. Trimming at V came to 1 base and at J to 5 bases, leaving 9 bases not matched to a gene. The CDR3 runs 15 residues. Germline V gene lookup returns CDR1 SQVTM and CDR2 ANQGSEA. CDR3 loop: CSVEVGRGEVDTQYF. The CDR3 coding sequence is TGCAGCGTTGAAGTGGGACGGGGGGAGGTAGATACGCAGTATTTT.